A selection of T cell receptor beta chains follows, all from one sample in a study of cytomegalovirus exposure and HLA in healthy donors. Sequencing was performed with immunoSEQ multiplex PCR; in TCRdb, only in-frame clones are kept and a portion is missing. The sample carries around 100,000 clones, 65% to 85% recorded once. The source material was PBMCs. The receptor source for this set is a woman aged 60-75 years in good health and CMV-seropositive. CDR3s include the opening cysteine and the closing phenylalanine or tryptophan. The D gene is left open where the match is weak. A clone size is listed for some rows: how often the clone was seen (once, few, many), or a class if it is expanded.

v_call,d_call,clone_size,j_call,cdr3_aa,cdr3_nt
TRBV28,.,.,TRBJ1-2,CASRRTAGNYGYTF,TGTGCCAGCAGGAGGACAGCAGGAAACTATGGCTACACCTTC
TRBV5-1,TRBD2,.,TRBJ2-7,CASRSSGSYEQYF,TGCGCCAGCAGGTCTAGCGGGAGTTACGAGCAGTACTTC
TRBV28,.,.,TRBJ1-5,CASSPGVSNQPQHF,TGTGCCAGCAGTCCAGGGGTTAGCAATCAGCCCCAGCATTTT
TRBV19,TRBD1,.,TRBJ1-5,CATGTGGGGTQHF,TGTGCCACCGGGACAGGGGGTGGTGGGACCCAGCATTTT
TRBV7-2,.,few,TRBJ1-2,CASSLVLRRSGGYTF,TGTGCCAGCAGCTTGGTCCTCCGGAGGTCTGGAGGCTACACCTTC
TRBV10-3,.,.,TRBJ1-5,CAISGAQNQPQHF,TGTGCCATCAGTGGGGCGCAGAATCAGCCCCAGCATTTT
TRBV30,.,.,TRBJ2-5,CAWSALGETQYF,TGTGCCTGGAGCGCCCTCGGGGAGACCCAGTACTTC
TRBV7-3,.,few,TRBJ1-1,CASSARQQGAFF,TGTGCCAGCAGCGCTCGACAGCAGGGAGCTTTCTTT
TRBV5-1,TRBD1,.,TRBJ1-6,CASSLTGAVNSPLHF,TGCGCCAGCAGCTTGACAGGGGCTGTCAATTCACCCCTCCACTTT
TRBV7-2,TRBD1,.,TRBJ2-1,CASRETGTGVYNEQFF,TGTGCCAGCAGGGAAACAGGGACAGGTGTTTACAATGAGCAGTTCTTC
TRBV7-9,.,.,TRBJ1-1,CASSARHPEAFF,TGTGCCAGCAGCGCCCGACACCCTGAAGCTTTCTTT
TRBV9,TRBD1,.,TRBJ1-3,CASSETGGHSGNTIYF,TGTGCCAGCAGCGAGACAGGGGGACACTCTGGAAACACCATATATTTT
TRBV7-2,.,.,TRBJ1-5,CASSLDRASNQPQHF,TGTGCCAGCAGCTTAGACAGGGCTAGCAATCAGCCCCAGCATTTT
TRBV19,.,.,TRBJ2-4,CASSLREGVKNIQYF,TGTGCCAGTAGCCTCAGGGAGGGGGTCAAAAACATTCAGTACTTC
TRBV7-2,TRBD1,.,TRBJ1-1,CASSLAGTGVTEAFF,TGTGCCAGCAGCTTAGCAGGGACAGGGGTTACTGAAGCTTTCTTT
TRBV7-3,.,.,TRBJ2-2,CASSLELGELFF,TGTGCCAGCAGCTTAGAGCTCGGGGAGCTGTTTTTT
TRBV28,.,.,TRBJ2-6,CASSLFGVHVSGANVLTF,TGTGCCAGCAGTTTATTCGGGGTTCATGTCTCTGGGGCCAACGTCCTGACTTTC
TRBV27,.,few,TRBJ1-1,CASRPIWTVYTEAFF,TGTGCCAGCAGGCCTATCTGGACAGTATACACTGAAGCTTTCTTT
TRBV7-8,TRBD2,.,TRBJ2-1,CASSPGLGFANEQFF,TGTGCCAGCAGCCCCGGACTAGGATTTGCCAATGAGCAGTTCTTC
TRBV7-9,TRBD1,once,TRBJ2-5,CASSSVGTGGLVGETQYF,TGTGCCAGCAGCTCAGTGGGGACAGGGGGACTTGTCGGGGAGACCCAGTACTTC
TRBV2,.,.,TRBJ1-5,CASSEGLYNQPQHF,TGTGCCAGCAGTGAGGGACTGTACAATCAGCCCCAGCATTTT
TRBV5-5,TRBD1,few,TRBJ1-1,CASSHDRVDAEAFF,TGTGCCAGCAGTCACGACAGGGTAGACGCTGAAGCTTTCTTT
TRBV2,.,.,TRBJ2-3,CATGGVGTDTQYF,TGTGCCACAGGAGGGGTGGGCACAGATACGCAGTATTTT
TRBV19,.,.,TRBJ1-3,CATSPVSGNTIYF,TGTGCCACCTCCCCCGTGTCTGGAAACACCATATATTTT
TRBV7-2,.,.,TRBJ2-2,CASSSHWPSGTGELFF,TGTGCCAGCAGCTCTCACTGGCCCTCAGGCACCGGGGAGCTGTTTTTT
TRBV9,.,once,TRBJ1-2,CASSVAAMEQGYGYTF,TGTGCCAGCAGCGTAGCGGCGATGGAACAGGGCTATGGCTACACCTTC
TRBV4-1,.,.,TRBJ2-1,CASSPAPTINNEQFF,TGCGCCAGCAGCCCCGCCCCGACAATAAACAATGAGCAGTTCTTC
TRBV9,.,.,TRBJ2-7,CASSGGGFSYEQYF,TGTGCCAGCAGCGGTGGTGGCTTCTCCTACGAGCAGTACTTC
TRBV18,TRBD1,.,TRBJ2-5,CASSPRTGAQETQYF,TGTGCCAGCTCACCAAGGACAGGGGCCCAAGAGACCCAGTACTTC
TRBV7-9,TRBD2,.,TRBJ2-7,CASSTPISGTSATYEQYF,TGTGCCAGCAGCACACCGATATCCGGGACTAGCGCGACCTACGAGCAGTACTTC
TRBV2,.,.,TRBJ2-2,CASSKGQLTGELFF,TGTGCCAGCAGTAAAGGACAGCTGACCGGGGAGCTGTTTTTT
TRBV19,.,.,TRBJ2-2,CASRDSGTTGELFF,TGTGCCAGCCGGGACTCAGGAACCACCGGGGAGCTGTTTTTT
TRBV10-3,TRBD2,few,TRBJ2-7,CAISVLAGTYEQYF,TGTGCCATCAGTGTACTAGCGGGTACCTACGAGCAGTACTTC
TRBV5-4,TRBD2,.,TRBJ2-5,CASSPTSGRAWETQYF,TGTGCCAGCAGCCCAACTAGCGGGAGGGCCTGGGAGACCCAGTACTTC
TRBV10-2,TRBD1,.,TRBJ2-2,CASRGQGYTGELFF,TGCGCCAGCAGGGGACAGGGCTACACCGGGGAGCTGTTTTTT
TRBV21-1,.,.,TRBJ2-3,CASSKSGSTDTQYF,TGTGCCAGCAGCAAAAGCGGAAGCACAGATACGCAGTATTTT
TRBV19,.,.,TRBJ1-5,CASAPGTLWQPQHF,TGTGCCAGTGCGCCAGGTACCTTATGGCAGCCCCAGCATTTT
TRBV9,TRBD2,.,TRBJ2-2,CASSAGRSGRANTGELFF,TGTGCCAGCAGTGCCGGAAGGAGCGGGAGGGCGAACACCGGGGAGCTGTTTTTT
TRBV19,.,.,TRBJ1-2,CASSPTTSGGYTF,TGTGCCAGTAGTCCCACCACATCGGGTGGCTACACCTTC
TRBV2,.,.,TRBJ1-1,CASKDRALNTEAFF,TGTGCCAGCAAAGACAGAGCCCTGAACACTGAAGCTTTCTTT
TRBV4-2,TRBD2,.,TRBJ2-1,CASSQQAHLADEQFF,TGTGCCAGCAGCCAGCAGGCCCACCTAGCGGATGAGCAGTTCTTC
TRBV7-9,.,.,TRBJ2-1,CASSLVADWNNEQFF,TGTGCCAGCAGCTTAGTAGCGGACTGGAACAATGAGCAGTTCTTC
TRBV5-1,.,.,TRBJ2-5,CASSMGSGKETQYF,TGCGCCAGCAGCATGGGTTCAGGGAAAGAGACCCAGTACTTC
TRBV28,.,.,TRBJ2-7,CASSWTGNEQYF,TGTGCCAGCAGTTGGACCGGGAACGAGCAGTACTTC
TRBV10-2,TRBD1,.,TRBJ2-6,CASKTGTGGAGANVLTF,TGCGCCAGCAAAACCGGGACAGGAGGTGCTGGGGCCAACGTCCTGACTTTC
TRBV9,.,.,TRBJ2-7,CASSGGPADYEQYF,TGTGCCAGCAGCGGCGGGCCAGCCGACTACGAGCAGTACTTC
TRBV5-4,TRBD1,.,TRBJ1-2,CASSLGTVVNYGYTF,TGTGCCAGCAGCCTGGGGACAGTAGTTAACTATGGCTACACCTTC
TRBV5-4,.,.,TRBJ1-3,CASSLAQGGGSGNTIYF,TGTGCCAGCAGCTTGGCCCAGGGCGGTGGCTCTGGAAACACCATATATTTT
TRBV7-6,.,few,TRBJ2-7,CASSLGSPSEVPPYEQYF,TGTGCCAGCAGCTTAGGATCCCCTAGCGAGGTACCACCCTACGAGCAGTACTTC
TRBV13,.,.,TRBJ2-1,CASSLGQFSYNEQFF,TGTGCCAGCAGCTTAGGGCAGTTCTCCTACAATGAGCAGTTCTTC
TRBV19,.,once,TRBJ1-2,CASSGDGERNGYTF,TGTGCCAGTAGTGGAGATGGCGAGAGAAATGGCTACACCTTC
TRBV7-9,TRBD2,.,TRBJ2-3,CASSLGGLAGGPETDTQYF,TGTGCCAGCAGCTTAGGGGGACTAGCGGGAGGGCCAGAGACAGATACGCAGTATTTT
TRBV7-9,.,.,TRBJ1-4,CASSLLRGADNEKLFF,TGTGCCAGCAGCCTCCTGCGGGGGGCGGATAATGAAAAACTGTTTTTT